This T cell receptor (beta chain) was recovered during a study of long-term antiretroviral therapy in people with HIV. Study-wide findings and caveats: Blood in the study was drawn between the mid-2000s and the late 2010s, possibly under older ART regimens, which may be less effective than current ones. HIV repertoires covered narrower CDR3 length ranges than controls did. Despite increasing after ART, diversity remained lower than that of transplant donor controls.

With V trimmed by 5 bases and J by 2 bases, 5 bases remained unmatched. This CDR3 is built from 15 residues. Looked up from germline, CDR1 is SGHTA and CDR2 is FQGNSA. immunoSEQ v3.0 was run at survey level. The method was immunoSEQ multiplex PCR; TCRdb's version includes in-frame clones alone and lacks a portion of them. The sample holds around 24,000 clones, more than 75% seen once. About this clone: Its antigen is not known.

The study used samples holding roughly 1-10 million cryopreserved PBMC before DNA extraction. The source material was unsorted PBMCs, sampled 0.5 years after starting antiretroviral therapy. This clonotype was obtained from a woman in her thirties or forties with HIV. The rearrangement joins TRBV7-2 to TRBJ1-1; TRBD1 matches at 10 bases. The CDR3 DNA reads TGTGCCAGCAGCCCCCGGACAGGGGGTAACACTGAAGCTTTCTTT. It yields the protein CASSPRTGGNTEAFF.